This T cell receptor (beta chain) was captured by sequencing in a study of blood T cell dynamics during melanoma immunotherapy. Points on this clone: One end of the junction varies from germline; a read error may be responsible.

Time point specified: pre-treatment baseline. Germline-derived CDR1 and CDR2 are ENHRY and SYGVKD. The CDR3 has 12 amino acids. Repertoires were generated with immunoSEQ multiplex PCR, while TCRdb's copy carries only in-frame clones and drops some. The sample holds 3,500 to 5,000 clones, around 96% seen once. This clonotype was sampled from a human donor with melanoma. The sequences come from effector memory CD8+ T cells from blood, collected from a patient treated with checkpoint blockade. The chain is built from TRBV10-3 and TRBJ2-7; D not resolved. The DNA of the CDR3 is TGTGCCATCAGAGGAACCCTGGGCCCTATTTTCTTT. Its translation is CAIRGTLGPIFF.